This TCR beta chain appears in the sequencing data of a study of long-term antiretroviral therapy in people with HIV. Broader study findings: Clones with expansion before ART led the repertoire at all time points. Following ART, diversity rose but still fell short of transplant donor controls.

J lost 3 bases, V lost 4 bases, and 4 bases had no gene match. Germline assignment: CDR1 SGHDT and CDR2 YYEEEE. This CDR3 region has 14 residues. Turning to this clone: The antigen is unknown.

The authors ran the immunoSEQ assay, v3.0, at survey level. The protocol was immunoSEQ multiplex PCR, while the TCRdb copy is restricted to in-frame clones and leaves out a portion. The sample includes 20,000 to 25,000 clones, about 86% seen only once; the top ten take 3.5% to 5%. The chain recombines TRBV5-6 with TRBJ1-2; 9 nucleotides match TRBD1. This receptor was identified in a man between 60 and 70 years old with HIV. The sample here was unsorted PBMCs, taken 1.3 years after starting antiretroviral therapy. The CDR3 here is CASSGGQGHYGYTF. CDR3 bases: TGTGCCAGCAGCGGGGGACAGGGACACTATGGCTACACCTTC.